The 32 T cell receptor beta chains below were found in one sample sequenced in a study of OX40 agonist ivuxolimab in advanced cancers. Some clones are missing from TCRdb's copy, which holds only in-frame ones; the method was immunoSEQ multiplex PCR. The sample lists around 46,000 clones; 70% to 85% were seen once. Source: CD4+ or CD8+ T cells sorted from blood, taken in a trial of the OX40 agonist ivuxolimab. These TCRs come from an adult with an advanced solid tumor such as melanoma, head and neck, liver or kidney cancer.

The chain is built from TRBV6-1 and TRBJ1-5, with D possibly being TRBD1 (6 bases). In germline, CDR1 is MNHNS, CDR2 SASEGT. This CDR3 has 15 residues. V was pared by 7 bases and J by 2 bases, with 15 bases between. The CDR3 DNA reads TGTGCCAGCACCTTGGGGGGCGCGGGCAATCAGCCCCAGCATTTT. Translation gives CASTLGGAGNQPQHF.

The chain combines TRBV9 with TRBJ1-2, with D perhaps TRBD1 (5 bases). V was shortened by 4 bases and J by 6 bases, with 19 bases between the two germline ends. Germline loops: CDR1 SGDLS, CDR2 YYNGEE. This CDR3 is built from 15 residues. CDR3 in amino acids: CASSPNWGNRDGYTF. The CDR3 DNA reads TGTGCCAGCAGCCCAAATTGGGGGAACCGAGATGGCTACACCTTC.

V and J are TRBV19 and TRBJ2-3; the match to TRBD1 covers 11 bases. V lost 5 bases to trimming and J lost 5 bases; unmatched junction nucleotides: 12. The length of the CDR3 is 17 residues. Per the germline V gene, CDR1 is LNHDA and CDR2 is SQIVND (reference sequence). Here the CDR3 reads CASSLRSGTGGGDTQYF. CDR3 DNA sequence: TGTGCCAGTAGTTTGCGATCCGGGACAGGGGGAGGAGATACGCAGTATTTT.

The CDR3 is CASSPPLYGYTF. The CDR3 region has the DNA TGTGCCAGCTCACCACCTTTGTATGGCTACACCTTC. The rearrangement links TRBV18 to TRBJ1-2; D is unclear. V was pared by 0 bases and J by 5 bases, with 4 bases between. This CDR3 spans 12 amino acids. The germline V gene has CDR1 KGHSH and CDR2 LQKENI.

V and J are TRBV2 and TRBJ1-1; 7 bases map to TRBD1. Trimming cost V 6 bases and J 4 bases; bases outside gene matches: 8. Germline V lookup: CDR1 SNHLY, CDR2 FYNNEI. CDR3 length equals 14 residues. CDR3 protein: CASRYTTGSTEAFF. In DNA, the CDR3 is TGTGCCAGCAGATACACGACAGGGAGCACTGAAGCTTTCTTT.

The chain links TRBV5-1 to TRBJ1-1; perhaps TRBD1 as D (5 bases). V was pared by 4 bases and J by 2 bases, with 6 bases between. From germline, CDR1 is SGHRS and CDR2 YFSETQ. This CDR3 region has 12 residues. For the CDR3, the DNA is TGCGCCAGCAGCACAGGAAACACTGAAGCTTTCTTT. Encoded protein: CASSTGNTEAFF.

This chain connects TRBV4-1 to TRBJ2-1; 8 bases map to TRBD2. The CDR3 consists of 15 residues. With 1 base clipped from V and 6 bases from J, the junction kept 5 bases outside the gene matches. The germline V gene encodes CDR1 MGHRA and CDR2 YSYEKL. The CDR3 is CASSQAGGVSNEQFF. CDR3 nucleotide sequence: TGCGCCAGCAGCCAAGCGGGGGGGGTCTCCAATGAGCAGTTCTTC.

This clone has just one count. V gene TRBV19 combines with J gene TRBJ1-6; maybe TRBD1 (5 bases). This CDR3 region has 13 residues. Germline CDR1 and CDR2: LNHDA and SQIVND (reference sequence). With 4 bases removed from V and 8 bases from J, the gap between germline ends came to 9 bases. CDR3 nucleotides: TGTGCCAGTAGTAAACGGGACGATTCACCCCTCCACTTT. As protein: CASSKRDDSPLHF.

CDR3 loop: CASSASGTVYNEQFF. For the CDR3, the DNA is TGTGCCAGCAGCGCCTCCGGGACAGTCTACAATGAGCAGTTCTTC. The V and J genes are TRBV5-6 and TRBJ2-1, with 7 bases fitting TRBD1. This CDR3 spans 15 amino acids. V was clipped by 4 bases and J by 3 bases; unmatched bases: 7. Germline V gene data show CDR1 as SGHDT and CDR2 as YYEEEE. Variable domain in full (rest from reference TRBV5-6 and TRBJ2-1): DAGVTQSPTHLIKTRGQQVTLRCSPKSGHDTVSWYQQALGQGPQFIFQYYEEEERQRGNFPDRFSGHQFPNYSSELNVNALLLGDSALYLCASSASGTVYNEQFFGPGTRLTVL.

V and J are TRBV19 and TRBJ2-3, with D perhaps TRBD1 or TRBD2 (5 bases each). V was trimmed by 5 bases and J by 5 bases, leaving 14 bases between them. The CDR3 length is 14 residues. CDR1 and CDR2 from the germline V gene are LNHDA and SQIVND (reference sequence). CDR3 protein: CASSLGEGGDTQYF. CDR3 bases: TGTGCCAGTAGTCTGGGGGAAGGAGGAGATACGCAGTATTTT.

CDR3 amino acids: CASSWGTRQETQYF. CDR3 nucleotides: TGTGCCAGCAGCTGGGGGACACGCCAAGAGACCCAGTACTTC. The genes are TRBV7-8 and TRBJ2-5, with D possibly matching TRBD1 (6 bases). Trimming pared 4 bases from V and 1 base from J, leaving 10 bases between. This CDR3 comprises 14 residues. CDR1 is SGHVS and CDR2 is FQNEAQ in the germline V gene.

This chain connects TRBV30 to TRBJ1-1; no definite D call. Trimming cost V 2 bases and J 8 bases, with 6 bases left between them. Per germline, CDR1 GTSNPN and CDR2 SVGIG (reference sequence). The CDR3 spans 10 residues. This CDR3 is CAWSHPEAFF. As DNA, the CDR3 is TGTGCCTGGAGTCATCCAGAAGCTTTCTTT.

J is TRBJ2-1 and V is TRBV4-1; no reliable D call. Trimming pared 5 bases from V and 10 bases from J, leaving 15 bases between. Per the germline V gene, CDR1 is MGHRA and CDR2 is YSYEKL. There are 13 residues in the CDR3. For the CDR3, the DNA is TGCGCCAGCAGCTACGAAAGAGAGTTGGAGCAGTTCTTC. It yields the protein CASSYERELEQFF.

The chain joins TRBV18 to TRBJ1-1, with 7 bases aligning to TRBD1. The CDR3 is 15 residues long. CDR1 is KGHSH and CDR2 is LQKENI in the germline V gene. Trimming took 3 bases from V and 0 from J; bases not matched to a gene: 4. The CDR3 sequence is CASSPQTGMNTEAFF. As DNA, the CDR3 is TGTGCCAGCTCACCCCAGACAGGGATGAACACTGAAGCTTTCTTT.

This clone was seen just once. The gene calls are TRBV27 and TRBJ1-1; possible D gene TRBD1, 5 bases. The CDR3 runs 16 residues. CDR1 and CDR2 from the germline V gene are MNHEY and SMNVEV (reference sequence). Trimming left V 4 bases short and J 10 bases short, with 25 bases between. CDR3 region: CASSYTVGAGGRGAFF. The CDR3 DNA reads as TGTGCCAGCAGTTACACCGTCGGGGCAGGCGGCCGCGGAGCTTTCTTT.

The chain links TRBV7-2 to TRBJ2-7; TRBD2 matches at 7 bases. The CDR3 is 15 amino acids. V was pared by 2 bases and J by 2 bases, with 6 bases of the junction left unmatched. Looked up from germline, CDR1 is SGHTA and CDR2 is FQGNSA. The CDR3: CASSLRTSHTYEQYF. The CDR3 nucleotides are TGTGCCAGCAGCTTAAGGACTAGTCATACCTACGAGCAGTACTTC.

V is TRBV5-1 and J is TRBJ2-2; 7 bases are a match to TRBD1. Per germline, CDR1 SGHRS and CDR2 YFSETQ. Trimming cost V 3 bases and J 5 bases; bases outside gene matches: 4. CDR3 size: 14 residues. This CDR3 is CASSSQTGTGELFF. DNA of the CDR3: TGCGCCAGCAGCTCCCAGACAGGGACCGGGGAGCTGTTTTTT.

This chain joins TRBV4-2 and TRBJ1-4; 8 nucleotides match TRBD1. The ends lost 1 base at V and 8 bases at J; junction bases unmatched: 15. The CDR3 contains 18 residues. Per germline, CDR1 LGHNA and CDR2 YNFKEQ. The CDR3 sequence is CASSQAGIRGQIEEKLFF. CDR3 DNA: TGTGCCAGCAGCCAAGCGGGAATCAGGGGGCAAATAGAGGAAAAACTGTTTTTT.

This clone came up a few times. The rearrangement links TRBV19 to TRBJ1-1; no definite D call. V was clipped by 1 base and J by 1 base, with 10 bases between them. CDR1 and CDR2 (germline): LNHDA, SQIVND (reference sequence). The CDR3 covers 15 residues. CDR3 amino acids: CASSIGQPGNTEAFF. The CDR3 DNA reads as TGTGCCAGTAGTATAGGTCAGCCGGGGAACACTGAAGCTTTCTTT.

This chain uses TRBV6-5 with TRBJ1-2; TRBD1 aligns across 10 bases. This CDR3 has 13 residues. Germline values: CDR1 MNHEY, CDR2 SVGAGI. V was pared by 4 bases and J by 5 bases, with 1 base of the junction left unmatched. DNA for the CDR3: TGTGCCAGCAGTTGGGACAGGGGATATGGCTACACCTTC. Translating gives CASSWDRGYGYTF.

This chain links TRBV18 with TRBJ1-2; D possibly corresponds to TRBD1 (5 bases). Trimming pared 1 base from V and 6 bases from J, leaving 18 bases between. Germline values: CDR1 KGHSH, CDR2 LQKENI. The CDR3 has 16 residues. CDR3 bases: TGTGCCAGCTCACCACGATTGGGGCAGGGCGTAGATGGCTACACCTTC. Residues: CASSPRLGQGVDGYTF.

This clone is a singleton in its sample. Here the CDR3 reads CTSSQDRRGNTDTQYF. CDR3 sequence (DNA): TGCACCAGCAGCCAAGATAGGCGGGGGAACACAGATACGCAGTATTTT. The chain recombines TRBV1 with TRBJ2-3; the listed D gene, TRBD2, was not tested against the DNA. TRBV1 is an annotated pseudogene. This CDR3 has 16 amino acids.

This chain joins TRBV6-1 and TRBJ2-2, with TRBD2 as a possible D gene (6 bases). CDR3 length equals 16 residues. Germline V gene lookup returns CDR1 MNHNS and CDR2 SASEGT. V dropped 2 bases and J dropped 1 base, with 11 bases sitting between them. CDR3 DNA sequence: TGTGCCAGCAGTGAATTCCGGGGGAAGAACACCGGGGAGCTGTTTTTT. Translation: CASSEFRGKNTGELFF.

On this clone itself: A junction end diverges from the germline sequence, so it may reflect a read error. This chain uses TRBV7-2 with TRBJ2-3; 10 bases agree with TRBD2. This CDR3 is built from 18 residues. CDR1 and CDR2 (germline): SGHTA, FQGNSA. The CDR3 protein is CARSSLGGSGGATDTQYF. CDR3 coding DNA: TGTGCCCGCAGCTCCCTTGGGGGGAGCGGGGGGGCGACAGATACGCAGTATTTT.

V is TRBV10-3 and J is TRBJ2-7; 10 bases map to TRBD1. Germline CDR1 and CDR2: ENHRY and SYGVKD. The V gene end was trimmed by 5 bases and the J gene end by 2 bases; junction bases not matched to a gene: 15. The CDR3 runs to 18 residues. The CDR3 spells CAISFSRGGDRGTYEQYF. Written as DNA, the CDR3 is TGTGCCATCAGTTTCTCCCGGGGGGGGGACAGGGGCACCTACGAGCAGTACTTC.

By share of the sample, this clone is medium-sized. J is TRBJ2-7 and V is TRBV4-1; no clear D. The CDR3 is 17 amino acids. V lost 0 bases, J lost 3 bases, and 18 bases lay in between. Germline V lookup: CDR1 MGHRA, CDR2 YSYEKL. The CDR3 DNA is TGCGCCAGCAGCCAAGAAAGCAGGCCGCCCTCCGTCTACGAGCAGTACTTC. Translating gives CASSQESRPPSVYEQYF.

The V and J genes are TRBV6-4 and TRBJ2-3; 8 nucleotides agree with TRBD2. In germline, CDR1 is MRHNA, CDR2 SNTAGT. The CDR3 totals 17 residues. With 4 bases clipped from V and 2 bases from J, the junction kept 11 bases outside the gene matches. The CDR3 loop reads CASSGTSSPADTDTQYF. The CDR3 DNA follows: TGTGCCAGCAGTGGGACTAGCTCACCAGCGGACACAGATACGCAGTATTTT.

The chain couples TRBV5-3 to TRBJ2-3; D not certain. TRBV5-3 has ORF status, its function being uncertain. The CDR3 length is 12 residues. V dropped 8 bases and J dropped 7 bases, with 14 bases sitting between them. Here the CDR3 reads CASGSRVYTQYF. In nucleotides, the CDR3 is TGTGCCAGCGGGTCACGGGTTTATACGCAGTATTTT.

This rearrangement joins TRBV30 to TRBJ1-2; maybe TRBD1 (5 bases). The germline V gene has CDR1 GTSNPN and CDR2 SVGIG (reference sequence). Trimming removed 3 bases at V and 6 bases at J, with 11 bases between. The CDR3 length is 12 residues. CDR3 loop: CAWRRGINGYTF. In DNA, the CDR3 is TGTGCCTGGAGGAGGGGTATAAATGGCTACACCTTC.

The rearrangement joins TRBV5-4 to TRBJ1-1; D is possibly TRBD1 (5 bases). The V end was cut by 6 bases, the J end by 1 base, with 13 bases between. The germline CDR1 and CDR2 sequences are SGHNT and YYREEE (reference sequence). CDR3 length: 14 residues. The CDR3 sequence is CASMREGPNTEAFF. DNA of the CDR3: TGTGCCAGCATGAGGGAGGGGCCGAACACTGAAGCTTTCTTT.

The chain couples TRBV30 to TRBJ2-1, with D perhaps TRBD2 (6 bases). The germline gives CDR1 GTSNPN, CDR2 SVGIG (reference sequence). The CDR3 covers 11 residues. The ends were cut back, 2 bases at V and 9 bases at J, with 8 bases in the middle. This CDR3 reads CAWSWRGEQFF. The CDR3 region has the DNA TGTGCCTGGAGTTGGAGGGGTGAGCAGTTCTTC.

Written as DNA, the CDR3 is TGTGCCAGCAGCTTTCTAGCGGGGGCCTACAATGAGCAGTTCTTC. Its translation is CASSFLAGAYNEQFF. The chain joins TRBV7-2 to TRBJ2-1; 10 nucleotides match TRBD2. V trimming: 3 bases; J trimming: 2 bases; junction bases outside the gene matches: 1. Germline V gene lookup returns CDR1 SGHTA and CDR2 FQGNSA. The CDR3 totals 15 residues.